This paragraph covers one T cell receptor (beta chain) sequence. Its antigen is undetermined. These data come from a study of monozygotic twins with inflammatory bowel disease. The CDR3 loop spans 16 amino acids. In germline, CDR1 is KGHDR, CDR2 SFDVKD. Study-wide points: Healthy twins shared more clonotypes with others than IBD patients, most markedly active ones. IBD patients showed reduced TCRbeta diversity (inverse Simpson) versus healthy co-twins.

Total RNA amounting to 3500 ng went into each TCR library. During cDNA synthesis, UMIs that each contained a 6-nucleotide sample barcode were added by means of template switching. TCRdb re-called the 5' RACE reads; one entry per CDR3 protein, DNA not given. Its clone listing holds about 170,000 distinct CDR3 sequences. This sequence was found in a human donor with ulcerative colitis or Crohn's disease, or a healthy co-twin of an affected twin (not recorded which). The chain couples TRBV24-1 to TRBJ2-1. The sample comprised blood. CDR3: CATSDASGRAYNEQFF.